The TCR beta chain under discussion was sequenced for a study of regulatory T cells in long-lasting Graves disease. Across the study: Persistence in Graves' disease required over 5 years of antithyroid drugs plus positive TSH receptor antibodies.

This clonotype was counted many times. Both iRepertoire HTBI primers and Arm-PCR of CDR3 regions were used to build the TCR beta libraries. MiXCR, run by TCRdb on the multiplex PCR reads, gives a single entry per CDR3 protein. The table lists almost 350,000 distinct CDR3 sequences, around a fifth of them singletons. The time point was: persistent/refractory GD, antithyroid drugs over 5 years with positive TRAb. PBMC-derived RNA was used for the TCR library. V shed 5 bases, J shed 0 bases, and the junction held 6 bases outside the gene matches. From germline, CDR1 is MNHEY and CDR2 SMNVEV (reference sequence). The CDR3 sequence is 15 residues long.

This chain connects TRBV27 to TRBJ2-7; 8 bases are a match to TRBD2. The TCR sequence derives from a female donor with Graves disease. Sample: peripheral blood mononuclear cells (PBMCs), taken when the disease was refractory, from a patient treated with antithyroid drugs. The CDR3 coding sequence is TGTGCCAGCAGTATCACTAGCGGCAGCTCCTACGAGCAGTACTTC. Protein sequence: CASSITSGSSYEQYF.